One sample yielded the 20 T cell receptor beta chains listed below, sequenced in a study of tissue T cells after allogeneic stem cell transplantation. Documented time point: mouse harvest day 14 after allogeneic transplant. The graft held 10^6 splenic CD5+ T cells and 10^7 T-cell-depleted bone marrow cells. Using immunoSEQ multiplex PCR, the repertoire was profiled, and TCRdb retains in-frame clones only, with some absent. The sample holds approximately 5,200 clones, roughly 30% seen once. The sample consisted of skin. These receptors originate from a female BALB/c mouse given C57BL/6 T cells with graft-versus-host disease after an allogeneic hematopoietic cell transplant.

In its sample, this clone was seen a few times. Genes and germline come from the mouse. The sequence runs out 1 residue before the end of the CDR3; the remainder is reconstructed from the germline J gene. This chain joins TRBV26 and TRBJ2-1, with D possibly TRBD1 on 6 matching bases. CDR1 is KGHPV and CDR2 is FQNQEV in the germline V gene (reference sequence). The CDR3 totals 13 residues. Between the trimmed V and J ends, which lost 6 bases and 1 base, there was a span of 7 bases. CDR3 bases read: TGTGCCAGCAGGCAGGGGAACTATGCTGAGCAGTTC. It yields the protein CASRQGNYAEQF. The whole CDR3 region reads CASRQGNYAEQFF.

Sample share makes this clone medium-sized (0.01 to 0.1%). Mouse gene names and germline throughout. The sequenced part of the CDR3 DNA is TGTGCCAGCAGCCCCCAGGGGAACTCCGACTACACC. Its protein is CASSPQGNSDYT. The full CDR3 protein reads CASSPQGNSDYTF. The genes are TRBV26 and TRBJ1-2; possible D gene TRBD1, 6 bases. The CDR3 end falls 1 residue outside the read, so it is completed with the germline J gene. CDR1 is KGHPV, CDR2 FQNQEV, per germline (reference sequence). Between the trimmed V and J ends, which lost 6 bases and 2 bases, there was a span of 10 bases. CDR3 size: 13 residues. Full variable domain (missing parts from reference TRBV26 and TRBJ1-2): NSKVIQTPRYLVKGQGQKAKMRCIPEKGHPVVFWYQQNKNNEFKFLINFQNQEVLQQIDMTEKRFSAECPSNSPCSLEIQSSEAGDSALYLCASSPQGNSDYTFGSGTRLLVI.

A note on this clone: Mouse gene names apply. The read is 1 residue too short to cover the CDR3 end, so that end is filled in from the germline J gene. The chain couples TRBV1 to TRBJ2-1, with 10 bases lining up with TRBD2. Per germline, CDR1 NSQYPW and CDR2 LRSPGD (reference sequence). This CDR3 spans 15 amino acids. The J segment lost 7 bases and the V segment lost 0 bases, leaving 3 bases of the junction unmatched. The CDR3: CTCSADWGGAAEQFF. The part of the CDR3 DNA that was read is TGCACCTGCAGTGCAGACTGGGGGGGCGCGGCTGAGCAGTTC.

In its sample, this clone is medium-sized (0.01 to 0.1%). Gene names and germline refer to mouse. The read terminates 1 residue ahead of where the CDR3 ends, so the germline J gene completes it. The same CDR3 can be traced to other DNA sequences in this sample. The V gene is TRBV26, the J gene TRBJ1-3; D not certain. With 0 bases removed from V and 0 bases from J, the gap between germline ends came to 3 bases. The germline V gene encodes CDR1 KGHPV and CDR2 FQNQEV (reference sequence). The CDR3 is 14 amino acids. Incomplete CDR3 DNA: TGTGCCAGCAGTCTGTCAGTTTCTGGAAATACGCTCTAT. Amino acids: CASSLSVSGNTLY. The full-length CDR3 reads as CASSLSVSGNTLYF.

About this clone: Germline and genes here are mouse. The CDR3 goes on 1 residue after the read ends, and that part is filled in from the germline J gene. This sequence joins TRBV26 and TRBJ2-2; no clear D. CDR1 and CDR2 (germline): KGHPV, FQNQEV (reference sequence). The V gene lost 2 bases and the J gene lost 2 bases, with 6 bases spanning the gap. This CDR3 is 14 amino acids long. Incomplete CDR3 DNA: TGTGCCAGCAGTCTGAGGGCGAACACCGGGCAGCTCTAC. It codes for CASSLRANTGQLY. In full, the CDR3 is CASSLRANTGQLYF.

Remarks on this clone: Gene names are mouse gene names. The CDR3 DNA, read in part, is TGTGCCAGCAGCTCCGCCATTTCTGGAAATACGCTCTAT. Translated, it gives CASSSAISGNTLY. The CDR3 in its entirety is CASSSAISGNTLYF. The chain links TRBV26 to TRBJ1-3; D unresolved. The read terminates 1 residue ahead of where the CDR3 ends, so the germline J gene completes it. Trimming shortened V by 6 bases and J by 0 bases, and 9 bases separated the two germline ends. Germline CDR1 and CDR2: KGHPV and FQNQEV (reference sequence). CDR3 size: 14 residues.

Comments on this clone: Genes and germline are mouse. The CDR3 is cut off 1 residue early in the read; its end comes from the germline J gene. This chain links TRBV26 with TRBJ1-3; D remains ambiguous. V was shortened by 0 bases and J by 0 bases, with 6 bases between the two germline ends. CDR1 is KGHPV and CDR2 is FQNQEV in the germline V gene (reference sequence). The CDR3 length is 15 residues. The CDR3 spells CASSLSPVSGNTLYF. The part of the CDR3 DNA that was read is TGTGCCAGCAGTCTGTCGCCAGTTTCTGGAAATACGCTCTAT.

There are a few counts of this clone. Gene names denote mouse genes. The CDR3: CASSLFGSGNTLYF. The part of the CDR3 DNA that was read is TGTGCCAGCAGTCTGTTCGGTTCTGGAAATACGCTCTAT. The chain has TRBV26 and TRBJ1-3; no reliable D call. The read falls 1 residue short of the CDR3 end, and the missing part is taken from the germline J gene. Trimming shortened V by 1 base and J by 0 bases, and 4 bases separated the two germline ends. In germline, CDR1 is KGHPV, CDR2 FQNQEV (reference sequence). This CDR3 is 14 amino acids long.

Regarding this clone: Mouse germline and gene names are used. The observed sequence ends 1 residue before the CDR3 terminus, with the missing tail filled in from the germline J gene. Other nucleotide sequences from this sample produce the same CDR3. The chain carries TRBV26 and TRBJ2-1; TRBD1 matches 7 bases. Germline-derived CDR1 and CDR2 are KGHPV and FQNQEV (reference sequence). This CDR3 spans 14 amino acids. Trimming cost V 3 bases and J 3 bases; bases outside gene matches: 2. The sequenced CDR3 bases are TGTGCCAGCAGTCTCCCAGGGGGCTATGCTGAGCAGTTC. Its protein product is CASSLPGGYAEQF. The whole CDR3 reads CASSLPGGYAEQFF.

Note on this clone: The genes and germline here are from mouse. The read stops 1 residue short of the end of the CDR3; the missing end is completed from the germline J gene. The rearrangement joins TRBV12-2 to TRBJ2-1; D not resolved. Per germline, CDR1 SGHLS and CDR2 HYDKME. Trimming cost V 2 bases and J 9 bases, with 7 bases left between them. The CDR3 spans 11 residues. The part of the CDR3 DNA that was read is TGTGCCAGCTCTCCGGGCCTTGAGCAGTTC. Translated: CASSPGLEQF. The whole CDR3 region reads CASSPGLEQFF.

This clone is termed medium-sized (0.01 to 0.1%). Gene names and germline refer to mouse. The observed sequence ends 1 residue before the CDR3 terminus, with the missing tail filled in from the germline J gene. The V call is TRBV26, the J call TRBJ1-3; the D gene is possibly TRBD1 (6 bases). Trimming removed 4 bases from V and 0 bases from J, with 13 bases in between. From germline, CDR1 is KGHPV and CDR2 FQNQEV (reference sequence). CDR3 length: 16 residues. The CDR3 spells CASSPKGHFSGNTLYF. CDR3 bases read: TGTGCCAGCAGTCCGAAGGGACATTTTTCTGGAAATACGCTCTAT. The whole variable domain, remainder taken from reference TRBV26 and TRBJ1-3, is NSKVIQTPRYLVKGQGQKAKMRCIPEKGHPVVFWYQQNKNNEFKFLINFQNQEVLQQIDMTEKRFSAECPSNSPCSLEIQSSEAGDSALYLCASSPKGHFSGNTLYFGEGSRLIVV.

This clone rates as large. Gene names are the mouse ones. The read terminates 1 residue ahead of where the CDR3 ends, so the germline J gene completes it. The sample contains more than one DNA sequence encoding this CDR3. The chain recombines TRBV26 with TRBJ1-3; no definite D call. The germline V gene encodes CDR1 KGHPV and CDR2 FQNQEV (reference sequence). This CDR3 has 14 residues. The V gene lost 0 bases and the J gene lost 0 bases, with 3 bases spanning the gap. CDR3 bases read: TGTGCCAGCAGTCTGTCGGTTTCTGGAAATACGCTCTAT. Translated: CASSLSVSGNTLY. In full, the CDR3 reads CASSLSVSGNTLYF.

As for this clone: Germline and genes: mouse. The CDR3 end is not reached by the read, which stops 1 residue before it; the germline J gene fills it in. The chain employs TRBV26 and TRBJ2-4, with a tentative D call TRBD2 (6 bases). The ends were cut back, 6 bases at V and 0 bases at J, with 10 bases in the middle. CDR3 size: 14 residues. CDR1 KGHPV and CDR2 FQNQEV come from the germline V gene (reference sequence). The sequenced CDR3 bases are TGTGCCAGCAGCCCTGGGACTAGTCAAAACACCTTGTAC. Residues: CASSPGTSQNTLY. The full CDR3 is CASSPGTSQNTLYF.

A remark on this clone: Genes and germline come from the mouse. The read falls 1 residue short of the CDR3 end, and the missing part is taken from the germline J gene. The J gene is TRBJ2-2, the V gene TRBV26; D call uncertain. V shed 7 bases and J shed 1 base, with 4 bases lying between them. Per germline, CDR1 KGHPV and CDR2 FQNQEV (reference sequence). The CDR3 length is 12 residues. CDR3 protein: CASTQNTGQLYF. The DNA read from the CDR3 is TGTGCCAGCACTCAAAACACCGGGCAGCTCTAC.

Details on this clone: Gene names are mouse gene names. The sequence runs out 1 residue before the end of the CDR3; the remainder is reconstructed from the germline J gene. The chain links TRBV13-3 to TRBJ2-7; 11 nucleotides align to TRBD2. The germline gives CDR1 NNHDY, CDR2 SYVADS. With 6 bases clipped from V and 3 bases from J, the junction kept 8 bases outside the gene matches. The CDR3 sequence is 15 residues long. CDR3 loop: CASTGLGGLYYEQYF. The DNA read from the CDR3 is TGTGCCAGCACCGGACTGGGGGGCCTATACTATGAACAGTAC.

In its sample, this clone is medium-sized (0.01 to 0.1%). These gene names are mouse names. The CDR3 end is not reached by the read, which stops 1 residue before it; the germline J gene fills it in. This sequence joins TRBV26 and TRBJ2-5, with 8 nucleotides matching TRBD2. The germline CDR1 and CDR2 sequences are KGHPV and FQNQEV (reference sequence). The length of the CDR3 is 16 residues. V shed 4 bases, J shed 8 bases, and the junction held 14 bases outside the gene matches. The CDR3 spells CASSPPGRGGLATQYF. CDR3 DNA (partial): TGTGCCAGCAGTCCTCCAGGGAGGGGGGGGCTAGCCACCCAGTAC.

As to this clone: Gene names are the mouse ones. The read finishes 1 residue shy of the CDR3 end, and the germline J gene is used to complete it. This chain connects TRBV26 to TRBJ1-2; 8 bases match TRBD1. The CDR3 is made up of 13 amino acids. From germline, CDR1 is KGHPV and CDR2 FQNQEV (reference sequence). Germline trimming cut 4 bases from V and 4 bases from J; bases unmatched to any gene: 2. CDR3: CASSRTGTSDYTF. Incomplete CDR3 DNA: TGTGCCAGCAGTCGGACAGGGACCTCCGACTACACC.

As for this clone: Each gene name is a mouse one. The missing CDR3 end, 1 residue past where the read stops, is filled in from the germline J gene. V and J are TRBV13-1 and TRBJ2-2; 11 positions match TRBD2. Germline V gene lookup returns CDR1 NSHNY and CDR2 SYGAGN. Losses at the gene ends were 2 bases for V and 1 base for J; bases not matched to a gene: 4. The CDR3 loop spans 17 amino acids. This CDR3 reads CASSEEGLGVNTGQLYF. Partial CDR3 DNA: TGTGCCAGCAGTGAGGAGGGACTGGGGGTAAACACCGGGCAGCTCTAC.

A note on this clone: These gene names are mouse names. The observed sequence ends 1 residue before the CDR3 terminus, with the missing tail filled in from the germline J gene. The chain uses TRBV12-2 and TRBJ2-5; 12 positions agree with TRBD2. CDR1 and CDR2 (germline): SGHLS, HYDKME. J lost 6 bases, V lost 3 bases, and 9 bases had no gene match. CDR3 length: 16 amino acids. CDR3 in amino acids: CASSSGTGGRMDTQYF. Partial CDR3 DNA: TGTGCCAGCTCTAGCGGGACTGGGGGGCGGATGGACACCCAGTAC.

On this clone itself: Genes here carry mouse names. CDR3 protein: CASSETGGSSYEQYF. CDR3 DNA, as far as it was read: TGTGCCAGCAGTGAAACGGGGGGGAGCTCCTATGAACAGTAC. The rearrangement uses TRBV13-3 and TRBJ2-7, with TRBD2 identical over 7 bases. The read gets to within 1 residue of the CDR3 end, and the germline J gene fills in the rest. Germline values: CDR1 NNHDY, CDR2 SYVADS. The trim removed 2 bases at V and 0 bases at J, leaving 5 bases unmatched. This CDR3 spans 15 amino acids.